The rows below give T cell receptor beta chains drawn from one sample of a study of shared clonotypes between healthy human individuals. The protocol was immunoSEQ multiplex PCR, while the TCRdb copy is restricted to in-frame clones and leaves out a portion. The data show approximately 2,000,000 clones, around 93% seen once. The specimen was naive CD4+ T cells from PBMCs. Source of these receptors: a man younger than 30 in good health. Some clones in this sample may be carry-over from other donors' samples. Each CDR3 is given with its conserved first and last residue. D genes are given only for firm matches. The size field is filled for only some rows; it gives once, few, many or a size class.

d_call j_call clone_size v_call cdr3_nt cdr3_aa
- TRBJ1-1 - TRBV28 TGTGCCAGCAGTGGGCCGGGGACGATTGAAGCTTTCTTT CASSGPGTIEAFF
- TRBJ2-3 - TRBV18 TGTGCCAGCTCCCTACTGCCTCCTAGCACAGATACGCAGTATTTT CASSLLPPSTDTQYF
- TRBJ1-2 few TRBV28 TGTGCCAGCAGTTCGAACGCAGGGACGAAGGCTAACTATGGCTACACCTTC CASSSNAGTKANYGYTF
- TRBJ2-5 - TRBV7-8 TGTGCCAGCAGCTCCTCGGGACATCAACAAGAGACCCAGTACTTC CASSSSGHQQETQYF
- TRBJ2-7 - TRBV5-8 TGTGCCAGCATCAATCACTACGCGACCCCCTACGAGCAGTACTTC CASINHYATPYEQYF
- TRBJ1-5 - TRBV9 TGTGCCAGCAGCCTCGGAAGGAGCAATCAGCCCCAGCATTTT CASSLGRSNQPQHF
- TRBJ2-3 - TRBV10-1 TGCGCCAGCAGTGAAGTAGAATGGGACCTTCAAGATACGCAGTATTTT CASSEVEWDLQDTQYF
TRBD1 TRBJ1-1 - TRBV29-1 TGCAGCGCCGGTTTCGACAGGGAGAACACTGAAGCTTTCTTT CSAGFDRENTEAFF
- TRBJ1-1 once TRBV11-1 TGTGCCAGCAGCTTAGTAGCGCCAGCTGAAGCTTTCTTT CASSLVAPAEAFF
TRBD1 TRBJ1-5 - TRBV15 TGTGCCACCAGCAGAGGAGGCCGGGACAGGGGTCAGCCCCAGCATTTT CATSRGGRDRGQPQHF
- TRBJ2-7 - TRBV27 TGTGCCAGCAGTCCAATATCCCGATACGAGCAGTACTTC CASSPISRYEQYF
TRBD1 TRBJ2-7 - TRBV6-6 TGTGCCAGCAGTTACCGGGACAGGGCCTCCTACGAGCAGTACTTC CASSYRDRASYEQYF
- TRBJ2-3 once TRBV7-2 TGTGCCAGCAGCTTACTTCTAGCTCCGAATACGCAGTATTTT CASSLLLAPNTQYF
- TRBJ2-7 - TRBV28 TGTGCCAGCGGTTTAGGGCAGGGGCCATTGGGGGAGCAGTACTTC CASGLGQGPLGEQYF
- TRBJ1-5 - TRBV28 TGTGCCAGCCAAATGGGTAGTTTGGGCAATCAGCCCCAGCATTTT CASQMGSLGNQPQHF
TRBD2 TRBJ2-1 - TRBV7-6 TGTGCCAGCAGCTTCTCTAGGGCGGGGGGATTCATAAATGAGCAGTTCTTC CASSFSRAGGFINEQFF
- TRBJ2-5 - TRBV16 TGTGCCAGCAGCCGAACTCTGGTCGAGACCCAGTACTTC CASSRTLVETQYF
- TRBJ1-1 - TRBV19 TGTGCCAGTAGTATAGGGCAGCCGGCGAATGAAGCTTTCTTT CASSIGQPANEAFF
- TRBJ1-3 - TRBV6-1 TGTGCCAGCAGTGCCCGACCAACCTCTGGAAACACCATATATTTT CASSARPTSGNTIYF
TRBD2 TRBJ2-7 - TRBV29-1 TGCAGCGTCTGGACTAGCTTTTCCTACGAGCAGTACTTC CSVWTSFSYEQYF
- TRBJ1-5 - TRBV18 TGTGCCAGCTCACCACCCGGCAGCTATAGCAATCAGCCCCAGCATTTT CASSPPGSYSNQPQHF
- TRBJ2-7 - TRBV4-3 TGCGCCAGCAGCCAAGATGGTTGGGGGTCCTACGAGCAGTACTTC CASSQDGWGSYEQYF
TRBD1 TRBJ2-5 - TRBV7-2 TGTGCCAGCAGCCTTGACAGGGTCAGGCGCCAAGAGACCCAGTACTTC CASSLDRVRRQETQYF
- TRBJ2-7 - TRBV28 TGTGCCAGCACCAGAGCGGTGAGCTCCTACGAGCAGTACTTC CASTRAVSSYEQYF
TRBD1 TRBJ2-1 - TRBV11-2 TGTGCCAGCAGCTCCTCGGGACAGGGGGCGATCGGTGAGCAGTTCTTC CASSSSGQGAIGEQFF
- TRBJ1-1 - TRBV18 TGTGCCAGCTCACCAGGACCCGGCAGCACTGAAGCTTTCTTT CASSPGPGSTEAFF
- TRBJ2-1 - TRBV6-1 TGTGCCAGCAGCGAGGGGGCGGGATACAATGAGCAGTTCTTC CASSEGAGYNEQFF
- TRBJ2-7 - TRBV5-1 TGCGCCAGCAGCCCCCAGGGCGAGGACGAGCAGTACTTC CASSPQGEDEQYF
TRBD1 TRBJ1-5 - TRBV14 TGTGCCAGCAGCCAAGTTCGTGTGACAGGGTGGGGAAAGCCCCAGCATTTT CASSQVRVTGWGKPQHF
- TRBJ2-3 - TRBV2 TGTGCCAGCAGTGGGGACGATAATACGCAGTATTTT CASSGDDNTQYF
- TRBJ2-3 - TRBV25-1 TGTGCCAGCAGTGACCCTAGGCAGGATGGCGATACGCAGTATTTT CASSDPRQDGDTQYF
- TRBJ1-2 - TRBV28 TGTGCCACCCTCCACACCGGGGGCCGCCACGCGCACTATGGCTACACCTTC CATLHTGGRHAHYGYTF
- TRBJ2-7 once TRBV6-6 TGTGCCAGCTCCCCCAGCAACTACGAGCAGTACTTC CASSPSNYEQYF
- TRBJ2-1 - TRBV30 TGTGCCTGGAGAGGTATCAATGAGCAGTTCTTC CAWRGINEQFF
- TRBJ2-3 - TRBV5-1 TGCGCCAGCAGCCGACAGAAATCTAGCACAGATACGCAGTATTTT CASSRQKSSTDTQYF
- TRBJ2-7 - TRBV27 TGTGCCAGCAGTTTATCCGGGGGGACAGTCGCTCCCCAGAACGAGCAGTACTTC CASSLSGGTVAPQNEQYF
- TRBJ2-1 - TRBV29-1 TGCAGCGTTGAAGTTTCAGGCAATGAGCAGTTCTTC CSVEVSGNEQFF
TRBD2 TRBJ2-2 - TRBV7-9 TGTGCCAGCAGCGACGGACTAGCGGGAAACGGGGAGCTGTTTTTT CASSDGLAGNGELFF
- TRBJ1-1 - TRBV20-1 TGCAGTGCCGCACTAAACACTGAAGCTTTCTTT CSAALNTEAFF
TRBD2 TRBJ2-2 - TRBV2 TGTGCCAGCAGTGTATATAGCGGGATGAACACCGGGGAGCTGTTTTTT CASSVYSGMNTGELFF
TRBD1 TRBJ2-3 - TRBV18 TGTGCCAGCTCATCCAGGGGGATGAGCACAGATACGCAGTATTTT CASSSRGMSTDTQYF
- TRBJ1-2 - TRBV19 TGTGCCAGTAGTTTCGGGACGGGGAATGGCTACACCTTC CASSFGTGNGYTF
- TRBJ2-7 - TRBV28 TGTGCCAGCAGTCCCCCCCGGACCTCCTACGAGCAGTACTTC CASSPPRTSYEQYF
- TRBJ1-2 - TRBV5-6 TGTGCCAGCAGCTTGGTGCTATCGGGCGACGGCTACACCTTC CASSLVLSGDGYTF
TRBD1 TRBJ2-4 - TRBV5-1 TGCGCCAGCAGTCCACCGGGACAGGGCCACTTC CASSPPGQGHF
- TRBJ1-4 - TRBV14 TGTGCCAGCAGCCAAGAGGAGGGGCGCGAAAAACTGTTTTTT CASSQEEGREKLFF
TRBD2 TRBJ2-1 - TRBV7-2 TGTGCCAGCAGCCGGACTAGCGGAGGCTACAATGAGCAGTTCTTC CASSRTSGGYNEQFF
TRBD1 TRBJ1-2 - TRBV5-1 TGCGCCAGCAGCCCCGGGACAGGGGGCAGAGGCTACACCTTC CASSPGTGGRGYTF
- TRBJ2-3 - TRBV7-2 TGTGCCAGCAGCTTAGGGGGGATCCCTAGCACAGATACGCAGTATTTT CASSLGGIPSTDTQYF
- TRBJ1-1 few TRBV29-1 TGCAGCGTTGAACGTCAATTGAACACTGAAGCTTTCTTT CSVERQLNTEAFF
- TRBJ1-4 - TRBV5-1 TGCGCCAGCAGCTTGTGGAGCGGGGAAAATGAAAAACTGTTTTTT CASSLWSGENEKLFF
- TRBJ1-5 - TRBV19 TGTGCCAGTAGCTCCCCACTCCGGGTGATTCAGCCCCAGCATTTT CASSSPLRVIQPQHF
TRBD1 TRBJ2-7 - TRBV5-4 TGTGCCAGCAGCTCGCCTACACAGGGGAATCACGAGCAGTACTTC CASSSPTQGNHEQYF